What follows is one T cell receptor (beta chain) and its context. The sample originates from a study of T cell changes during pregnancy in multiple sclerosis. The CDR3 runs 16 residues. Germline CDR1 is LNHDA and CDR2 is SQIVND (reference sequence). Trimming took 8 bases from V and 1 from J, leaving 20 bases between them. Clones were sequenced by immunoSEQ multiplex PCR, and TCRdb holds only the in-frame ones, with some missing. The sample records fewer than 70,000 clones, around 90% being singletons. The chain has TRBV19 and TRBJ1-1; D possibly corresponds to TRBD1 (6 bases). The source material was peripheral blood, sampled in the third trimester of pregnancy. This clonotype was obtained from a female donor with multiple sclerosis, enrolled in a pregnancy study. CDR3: CASAPLDRGPNTEAFF. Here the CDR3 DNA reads TGTGCCAGTGCCCCCCTGGACAGAGGGCCGAACACTGAAGCTTTCTTT.